These 29 T cell receptor beta chains came from one sample sequenced in a study of identical twins. TCRdb analysed the 5' RACE reads with MiXCR anew, one entry per CDR3 protein. The sample gives some 570,000 distinct CDR3 sequences, approximately 20% of which show up once; approximately 0.48% is in the top ten. The sample was also linked to a second study, of yellow fever vaccine responses in identical twins.

Sequenced material: CD4+ T cells sorted from blood. Every receptor here comes from a woman under 30 in good health.

This clonotype was seen at least ten times. The chain is built from TRBV6-1 and TRBJ2-2; the D gene is possibly TRBD1 (5 bases). The ends were cut back, 8 bases at V and 6 bases at J, with 19 bases in the middle. Germline V gives CDR1 MNHNS, CDR2 SASEGT. CDR3 length: 15 residues. CDR3 bases: TGTGCCAGCCACCGGGCAGGGCGGTATGCCGGGGAGCTGTTTTTT. It encodes CASHRAGRYAGELFF.

V is TRBV2 and J is TRBJ2-1, with D tentatively TRBD1 (6 bases). Germline CDR1 SNHLY, CDR2 FYNNEI. V lost 3 bases and J lost 9, with 9 bases in between. The CDR3 totals 12 residues. The CDR3: CASSEWGLEQFF. CDR3 sequence (DNA): TGTGCCAGCAGTGAGTGGGGGCTTGAGCAGTTCTTC.

The rearrangement uses TRBV3-1 and TRBJ2-1; weak D call: TRBD1 (5 bases). With 4 bases removed from V and 3 bases from J, the gap between germline ends came to 16 bases. In germline, CDR1 is LGHDT, CDR2 YNNKEL (reference sequence). The CDR3 has 16 residues. The CDR3 DNA reads as TGTGCCAGCAGCCGAGGTTTTGTAGGGGACTACAATGAGCAGTTCTTC. Translated: CASSRGFVGDYNEQFF.

The chain uses TRBV11-2 and TRBJ2-3; D is ambiguous. Germline V CDR1 and CDR2: SGHAT, FQNNGV. CDR3 length: 13 residues. Trimming shortened V by 2 bases and J by 3 bases, and 6 bases separated the two germline ends. CDR3 sequence: CASSLPATDTQYF. The DNA of the CDR3 is TGTGCCAGCAGCTTACCAGCTACAGATACGCAGTATTTT.

In the case of this clonotype: At one boundary the junction diverges from the germline segment, which might be a read error. The genes are TRBV3-1 and TRBJ1-1; D is uncertain. Germline values: CDR1 LGHDT, CDR2 YNNKEL (reference sequence). The CDR3 has 11 amino acids. The CDR3 nucleotides read TGTGCCAGCAGCCAAGAAAAGCACCAAAATTTT. This encodes CASSQEKHQNF.

This clonotype has just a few counts. The chain employs TRBV3-1 and TRBJ2-1; D may be TRBD1 or TRBD2 (6 bases each). V was pared by 5 bases and J by 0 bases, with 20 bases between. The CDR3 sequence is 18 residues long. Germline CDR1 and CDR2: LGHDT and YNNKEL (reference sequence). The CDR3 loop reads CASSGGTTRESSYNEQFF. The CDR3 DNA follows: TGTGCCAGCAGCGGCGGGACAACCCGGGAGAGCTCCTACAATGAGCAGTTCTTC.

The chain couples TRBV7-2 to TRBJ2-1, with 11 bases aligning to TRBD2. Germline V gene lookup returns CDR1 SGHTA and CDR2 FQGNSA. V shed 3 bases, J shed 6 bases, and the junction held 7 bases outside the gene matches. This CDR3 comprises 16 residues. The CDR3 nucleotides are TGTGCCAGCAGCTTGCGGACTAGCGGGTACTCCAATGAGCAGTTCTTC. Residues: CASSLRTSGYSNEQFF. The full variable domain, with the rest looked up from reference TRBV7-2 and TRBJ2-1, is GAGVSQSPSNKVTEKGKDVELRCDPISGHTALYWYRQSLGQGLEFLIYFQGNSAPDKSGLPSDRFSAERTGGSVSTLTIQRTQQEDSAVYLCASSLRTSGYSNEQFFGPGTRLTVL.

The chain uses TRBV14 and TRBJ1-3, with D possibly being TRBD1 (6 bases). V was shortened by 6 bases and J by 0 bases, with 12 bases between the two germline ends. The CDR3 runs to 15 residues. Germline V gene data show CDR1 as SGHDN and CDR2 as FVKESK. The CDR3 loop is CASRQQGNSGNTIYF. The CDR3 coding sequence is TGTGCCAGCAGACAACAGGGAAACTCTGGAAACACCATATATTTT.

On this clonotype itself: One end of the junction is discordant with germline, which a read error may explain. In DNA form, the CDR3 reads TGTGCCAGCAGTTTCAAGACATTTAATTTTTCCTTC. This sequence encodes CASSFKTFNFSF. The chain recombines TRBV28 with TRBJ2-7; D is unresolved. The CDR3 loop spans 12 amino acids. Germline-derived CDR1 and CDR2 are MDHEN and SYDVKM.

This clonotype was detected only a few times. The V call is TRBV10-3, the J call TRBJ2-1, with D hard to call. CDR1 ENHRY and CDR2 SYGVKD come from the germline V gene. The CDR3 is made up of 13 amino acids. The ends were cut back, 3 bases at V and 12 bases at J, with 15 bases in the middle. CDR3 loop: CAISDPKTLGQFF. The CDR3 bases are TGTGCCATCAGTGATCCCAAAACCCTCGGGCAGTTCTTC.

As DNA, the CDR3 is TGTGCCAGCAATCAACCTCCCGGGACAGAGTATTTT. Its protein is CASNQPPGTEYF. The chain combines TRBV12-3 or TRBV12-4 with TRBJ2-3; 7 nucleotides agree with TRBD1. CDR3 size: 12 residues. The trim removed 7 bases at V and 13 bases at J, leaving 11 bases unmatched.

The J gene is TRBJ2-1, the V gene TRBV5-1, with 11 bases lining up with TRBD1. This CDR3 contains 17 residues. Germline V CDR1 and CDR2: SGHRS, YFSETQ. V lost 4 bases and J lost 7; bases outside the gene matches: 13. CDR3 protein: CASSRGWFGTGGNEQFF. The CDR3 nucleotides are TGCGCCAGCAGCAGAGGGTGGTTCGGGACAGGGGGTAATGAGCAGTTCTTC.

The V call is TRBV18, the J call TRBJ2-2, with D hard to call. V dropped 2 bases and J dropped 2 bases, with 9 bases sitting between them. Germline V gives CDR1 KGHSH, CDR2 LQKENI. The CDR3 runs to 15 residues. For the CDR3, the DNA is TGTGCCAGCTCACCAGTCGGCTTAAACACCGGGGAGCTGTTTTTT. Its translation is CASSPVGLNTGELFF. The variable domain in full, with the rest retrieved from reference TRBV18 and TRBJ2-2, is NAGVMQNPRHLVRRRGQEARLRCSPMKGHSHVYWYRQLPEEGLKFMVYLQKENIIDESGMPKERFSAEFPKEGPSILRIQQVVRGDSAAYFCASSPVGLNTGELFFGEGSRLTVL.

This clonotype was seen ten or more times. The chain carries TRBV12-3 or TRBV12-4 and TRBJ2-1, with 9 bases identical to TRBD2. CDR3 size: 14 residues. J gave up 9 bases and V 3 bases, and 6 bases lay outside the gene matches. The CDR3 bases are TGTGCCAGCAGTTTTCTAGCGGGATCGGTTGAGCAGTTCTTC. Its translation is CASSFLAGSVEQFF.

The rearrangement links TRBV11-2 to TRBJ2-1, with D hard to call. The CDR3 is 14 residues long. The V end lost 7 bases, the J end lost 4 bases, and 14 bases lay between the germline ends. From germline, CDR1 is SGHAT and CDR2 FQNNGV. In DNA, the CDR3 is TGTGCCAGCAAAGGCCAGAATAATTACAATGAGCAGTTCTTC. The encoded protein is CASKGQNNYNEQFF.

This clonotype was observed a handful of times. The V and J genes are TRBV4-1 and TRBJ2-7; the D gene could be TRBD1 or TRBD2 (5 bases each). Germline CDR1 reads MGHRA; CDR2 reads YSYEKL. Trimming pared 2 bases from V and 3 bases from J, leaving 14 bases between. CDR3 length: 15 amino acids. The CDR3 is CASSQSLGTLYEQYF. Written as DNA, the CDR3 is TGCGCCAGCAGCCAATCCCTCGGGACCCTCTACGAGCAGTACTTC.

This clonotype was seen a handful of times. The rearrangement joins TRBV28 to TRBJ1-5; tentative D call: TRBD1 (5 bases). Trimming pared 7 bases from V and 3 bases from J, leaving 16 bases between. The CDR3 is made up of 15 amino acids. CDR1 is MDHEN, CDR2 SYDVKM, per germline. As DNA, the CDR3 is TGTGCCAGCACCCAGGGAGGGAGTGTCAATCAGCCCCAGCATTTT. This translates into CASTQGGSVNQPQHF.

This clonotype was seen a few times. The chain has TRBV29-1 and TRBJ2-1; weak D call: TRBD2 (6 bases). Deletions cut 5 bases from V and 2 bases from J, with 10 bases between. The CDR3 covers 13 residues. The germline V gene has CDR1 SQVTM and CDR2 ANQGSEA. The CDR3 DNA follows: TGCAGCGTTTCTCGGACTACCTACAATGAGCAGTTCTTC. Protein sequence: CSVSRTTYNEQFF.

The CDR3 loop reads CASSVGTFNEQFF. CDR3 in DNA: TGTGCCAGCAGCGTCGGGACTTTCAATGAGCAGTTCTTC. The chain recombines TRBV9 with TRBJ2-1, with a weak D call TRBD2 (6 bases). The germline CDR1 and CDR2 sequences are SGDLS and YYNGEE. V dropped 2 bases and J dropped 6 bases, with 9 bases sitting between them. The CDR3 is 13 amino acids.

The genes are TRBV5-1 and TRBJ2-1, with D possibly matching TRBD1 (5 bases). Germline V lookup: CDR1 SGHRS, CDR2 YFSETQ. V dropped 0 bases and J dropped 7 bases, with 11 bases sitting between them. CDR3 length: 14 residues. For the CDR3, the DNA is TGCGCCAGCAGCTTGGTGTCAGGGAAGAATGAGCAGTTCTTC. Its translation is CASSLVSGKNEQFF.

This clonotype was counted at least ten times. The V gene is TRBV12-3 or TRBV12-4, the J gene TRBJ1-2; 7 positions agree with TRBD1. This CDR3 region has 13 residues. Trimming cost V 6 bases and J 0 bases; bases outside gene matches: 1. Here the CDR3 DNA reads TGTGCCAGCAGAGGGACAGCTAACTATGGCTACACCTTC. Its protein is CASRGTANYGYTF.

In this sample, this clonotype turned up a few times. This chain joins TRBV29-1 and TRBJ2-2, with TRBD2 matching over 11 bases. Germline trimming cut 6 bases from V and 2 bases from J; bases unmatched to any gene: 2. The CDR3 length is 14 residues. The V gene's germline CDR1 is SQVTM and CDR2 ANQGSEA. CDR3 nucleotides: TGCAGCGTGGGACTAGCGGCAAACACCGGGGAGCTGTTTTTT. Its translation is CSVGLAANTGELFF.

This rearrangement joins TRBV11-2 to TRBJ2-2; TRBD1 aligns across 7 bases. After removal of 5 bases from V and 5 bases from J, the junction contained 8 bases not matched to a gene. The CDR3 extends over 15 amino acids. Germline CDR1 SGHAT, CDR2 FQNNGV. CDR3 sequence: CASSDTTGFTGELFF. DNA of the CDR3: TGTGCCAGCAGCGACACGACAGGGTTTACCGGGGAGCTGTTTTTT.

This chain connects TRBV7-2 to TRBJ2-1; 11 bases line up with TRBD2. CDR3 size: 21 residues. Germline values: CDR1 SGHTA, CDR2 FQGNSA. Losses at the gene ends were 6 bases for V and 0 bases for J; bases not matched to a gene: 19. The CDR3 bases are TGTGCCAGCAGGTCTAGCCCGACCGGGACTAGCGGAGTGAGCTCCTACAATGAGCAGTTCTTC. This encodes CASRSSPTGTSGVSSYNEQFF.

The chain employs TRBV5-6 and TRBJ1-1; D uncertain. V lost 4 bases and J lost 1, with 14 bases in between. Germline V gene sequence: CDR1 SGHDT, CDR2 YYEEEE. This CDR3 region has 15 residues. The CDR3 DNA reads as TGTGCCAGCAGCCTGGGTCCTTTCCAGAACACTGAAGCTTTCTTT. Residues: CASSLGPFQNTEAFF.

The rearrangement joins TRBV2 to TRBJ1-4; D gene ambiguous. V was clipped by 7 bases and J by 3 bases, with 9 bases between them. CDR3 length equals 13 residues. CDR1 and CDR2 (germline): SNHLY, FYNNEI. The CDR3 DNA follows: TGTGCCAGCAAAGTTCAGGCTAATGAAAAACTGTTTTTT. Translating it yields CASKVQANEKLFF.

This clonotype was seen many times. This chain connects TRBV5-1 to TRBJ2-3; no reliable D call. Germline loops: CDR1 SGHRS, CDR2 YFSETQ. The CDR3 contains 14 residues. V was pared by 2 bases and J by 4 bases, with 11 bases between. The CDR3 protein is CASSFRVSPDTQYF. In DNA, the CDR3 is TGCGCCAGCAGCTTTAGGGTGTCTCCAGATACGCAGTATTTT.

In this sample, this clonotype turned up a few times. This chain links TRBV7-9 with TRBJ1-3; no definite D call. Germline-derived CDR1 and CDR2 are SEHNR and FQNEAQ (reference sequence). The CDR3 contains 13 residues. V was cut by 8 bases and J by 1 base, with 9 bases left in between. The CDR3 reads CASGWGSGNTIYF. The CDR3 DNA reads TGTGCCAGCGGTTGGGGATCTGGAAACACCATATATTTT.

The chain is built from TRBV2 and TRBJ2-3; a possible D gene is TRBD1 (6 bases). The CDR3 contains 16 residues. Germline V lookup: CDR1 SNHLY, CDR2 FYNNEI. Deletions cut 2 bases from V and 1 base from J, with 13 bases between. For the CDR3, the DNA is TGTGCCAGCAGTGAAAATCAGGGGATCGGCACAGATACGCAGTATTTT. Translation gives CASSENQGIGTDTQYF.